The 11 T cell receptor beta chains below come from one sample, sequenced in a study of T cell responses to AZD1222 COVID-19 vaccine. This table comes from immunoSEQ multiplex PCR, and its TCRdb copy is limited to in-frame clones, with some not included. There are about 150,000 clones in the sample; 90% to 95% occur only once, and approximately 7% lies in the top ten. Sample: peripheral blood, taken 28 days after the second AZD1222 dose. The receptor set was obtained from an adult who received the AZD1222 COVID-19 vaccine.

The chain couples TRBV2 to TRBJ2-2; no firm D call. Germline CDR1 is SNHLY and CDR2 is FYNNEI. This CDR3 is 14 amino acids long. Trimming took 3 bases from V and 8 from J, leaving 13 bases between them. The CDR3 sequence: CASSEFGISGELFF. As DNA, the CDR3 is TGTGCCAGCAGTGAGTTTGGAATCTCTGGGGAGCTGTTTTTT. Looking up the rest from reference TRBV2 and TRBJ2-2 gives the full variable domain: EPEVTQTPSHQVTQMGQEVILRCVPISNHLYFYWYRQILGQKVEFLVSFYNNEISEKSEIFDDQFSVERPDGSNFTLKIRSTKLEDSAMYFCASSEFGISGELFFGEGSRLTVL.

The chain is built from TRBV20-1 and TRBJ2-7; the D gene could be TRBD1 or TRBD2 (5 bases each). Looked up from germline, CDR1 is DFQATT and CDR2 is SNEGSKA (reference sequence). Trimming took off 6 bases at V and 3 bases at J, with 9 bases between the two ends. The CDR3 is 11 residues long. The chain's CDR3 is CSAYGGYEQYF. DNA of the CDR3: TGCAGTGCGTATGGGGGCTACGAGCAGTACTTC.

The chain combines TRBV29-1 with TRBJ1-2; 7 nucleotides agree with TRBD1. The V and J ends lost 4 bases and 1 base, in that order; junction bases with no gene match: 3. The CDR3 sequence is 13 residues long. CDR1 is SQVTM, CDR2 ANQGSEA, per germline. CDR3 DNA sequence: TGCAGCGTTGTCCCAGGGGGTAACTATGGCTACACCTTC. It encodes CSVVPGGNYGYTF.

The rearrangement joins TRBV7-8 to TRBJ1-5; D is ambiguous. Germline values: CDR1 SGHVS, CDR2 FQNEAQ. With 5 bases removed from V and 0 bases from J, the gap between germline ends came to 17 bases. The CDR3 length is 17 residues. CDR3 nucleotides: TGTGCCAGCAGCCCAGAGGGCAGAATATATAGCAATCAGCCCCAGCATTTT. The encoded protein is CASSPEGRIYSNQPQHF.

V usage is TRBV10-3 and J usage is TRBJ1-5, with a weak D call TRBD1 (5 bases). CDR3 length: 14 amino acids. V was clipped by 3 bases and J by 6 bases, with 12 bases between them. Germline V gives CDR1 ENHRY, CDR2 SYGVKD. The CDR3 reads CAISDPGRGQPQHF. The CDR3 coding sequence is TGTGCCATCAGTGACCCAGGGCGCGGTCAGCCCCAGCATTTT.

The chain employs TRBV4-3 and TRBJ2-3; TRBD2 matches 15 bases. Unmatched junction bases numbered 2, after V lost 0 bases and J lost 4 bases. CDR1 is LGHNA, CDR2 YSLEER, per germline. This CDR3 has 17 amino acids. CDR3 region: CASSQDWTSGGADTQYF. The CDR3 DNA reads TGCGCCAGCAGCCAAGATTGGACTAGCGGGGGGGCAGATACGCAGTATTTT.

V usage is TRBV18 and J usage is TRBJ2-2, with 9 bases lining up with TRBD1. V lost 3 bases to trimming and J lost 2 bases; unmatched junction nucleotides: 4. In germline, CDR1 is KGHSH, CDR2 LQKENI. This CDR3 comprises 16 residues. CDR3 residues: CASSPPGQGNTGELFF. In DNA, the CDR3 is TGTGCCAGCTCACCTCCGGGACAGGGCAACACCGGGGAGCTGTTTTTT. The full variable domain, its missing parts supplied by reference TRBV18 and TRBJ2-2, is NAGVMQNPRHLVRRRGQEARLRCSPMKGHSHVYWYRQLPEEGLKFMVYLQKENIIDESGMPKERFSAEFPKEGPSILRIQQVVRGDSAAYFCASSPPGQGNTGELFFGEGSRLTVL.

This chain connects TRBV4-2 to TRBJ2-1, with TRBD2 matching 9 bases. CDR3 length equals 12 residues. Trimming cost V 4 bases and J 12 bases; bases outside gene matches: 4. Germline lookup yields CDR1 LGHNA and CDR2 YNFKEQ. CDR3 region: CASSPSGAGQFF. CDR3 nucleotides: TGTGCCAGCAGCCCTAGCGGGGCGGGGCAGTTCTTC.

The chain recombines TRBV19 with TRBJ1-4; 8 bases agree with TRBD1. The CDR3 covers 15 residues. V trimming: 4 bases; J trimming: 2 bases; junction bases outside the gene matches: 3. The germline V gene encodes CDR1 LNHDA and CDR2 SQIVND (reference sequence). CDR3 loop: CASSSRTGTNEKLFF. The CDR3 region has the DNA TGTGCCAGTAGTAGCCGGACAGGGACTAATGAAAAACTGTTTTTT.

The V and J genes are TRBV5-4 and TRBJ2-1; the match to TRBD2 covers 8 bases. V gave up 3 bases and J gave up 7 bases; unmatched junction bases: 6. Germline CDR1 is SGHNT and CDR2 is YYREEE (reference sequence). This CDR3 has 14 residues. The CDR3 nucleotides read TGTGCCAGCAGCTCCGGACTAGCTCTGAATGAGCAGTTCTTC. It translates to CASSSGLALNEQFF.

The chain couples TRBV18 to TRBJ2-1, with D possibly being TRBD1 (5 bases). The CDR3 totals 14 residues. CDR1 and CDR2 from the germline V gene are KGHSH and LQKENI. V lost 1 base to trimming and J lost 7 bases, with 11 bases between them. For the CDR3, the DNA is TGTGCCAGCTCACCACTCGCCAGGGATAATGAGCAGTTCTTC. Its translation: CASSPLARDNEQFF. Drawing the rest from reference TRBV18 and TRBJ2-1, the complete variable domain is NAGVMQNPRHLVRRRGQEARLRCSPMKGHSHVYWYRQLPEEGLKFMVYLQKENIIDESGMPKERFSAEFPKEGPSILRIQQVVRGDSAAYFCASSPLARDNEQFFGPGTRLTVL.